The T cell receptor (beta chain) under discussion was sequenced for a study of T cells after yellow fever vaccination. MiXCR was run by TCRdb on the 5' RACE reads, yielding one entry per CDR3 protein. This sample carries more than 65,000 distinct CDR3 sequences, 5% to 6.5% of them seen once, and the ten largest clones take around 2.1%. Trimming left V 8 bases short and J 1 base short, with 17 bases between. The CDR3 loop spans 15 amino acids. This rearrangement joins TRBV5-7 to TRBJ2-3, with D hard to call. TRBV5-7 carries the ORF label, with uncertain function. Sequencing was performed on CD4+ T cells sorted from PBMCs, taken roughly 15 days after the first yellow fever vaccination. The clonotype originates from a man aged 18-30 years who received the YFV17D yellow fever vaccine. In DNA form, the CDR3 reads TGTGCCAGGAGCCCCGGGTTCCTCCGCACAGATACGCAGTATTTT. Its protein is CARSPGFLRTDTQYF.